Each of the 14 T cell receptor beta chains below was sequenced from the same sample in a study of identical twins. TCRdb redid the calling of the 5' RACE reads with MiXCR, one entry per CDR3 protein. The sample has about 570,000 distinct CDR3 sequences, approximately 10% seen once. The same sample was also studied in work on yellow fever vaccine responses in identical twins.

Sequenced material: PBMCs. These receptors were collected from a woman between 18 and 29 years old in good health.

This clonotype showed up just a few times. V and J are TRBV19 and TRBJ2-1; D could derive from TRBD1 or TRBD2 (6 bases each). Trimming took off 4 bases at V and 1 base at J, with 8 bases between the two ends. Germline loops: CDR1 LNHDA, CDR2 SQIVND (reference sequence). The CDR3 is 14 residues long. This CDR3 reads CASSKGGSYNEQFF. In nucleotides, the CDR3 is TGTGCCAGTAGTAAAGGGGGGTCCTACAATGAGCAGTTCTTC.

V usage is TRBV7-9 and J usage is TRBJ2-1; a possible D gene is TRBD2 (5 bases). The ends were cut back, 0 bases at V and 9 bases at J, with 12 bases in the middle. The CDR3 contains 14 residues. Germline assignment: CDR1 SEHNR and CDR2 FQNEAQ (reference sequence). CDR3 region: CASSLASGSVEQFF. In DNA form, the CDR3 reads TGTGCCAGCAGCTTAGCGTCGGGGAGCGTTGAGCAGTTCTTC.

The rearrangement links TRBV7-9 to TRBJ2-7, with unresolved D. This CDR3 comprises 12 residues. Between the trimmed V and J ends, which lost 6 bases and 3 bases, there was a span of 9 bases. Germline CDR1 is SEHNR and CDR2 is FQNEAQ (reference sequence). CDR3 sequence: CASRYDFYEQYF. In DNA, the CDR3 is TGTGCCAGCAGGTACGACTTCTACGAGCAGTACTTC.

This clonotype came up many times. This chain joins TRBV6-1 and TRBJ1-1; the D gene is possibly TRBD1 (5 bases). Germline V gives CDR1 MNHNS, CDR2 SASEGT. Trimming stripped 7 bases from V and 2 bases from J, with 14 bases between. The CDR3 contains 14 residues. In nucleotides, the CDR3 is TGTGCCAGCATACGTGTGGGACTTAACACTGAAGCTTTCTTT. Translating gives CASIRVGLNTEAFF.

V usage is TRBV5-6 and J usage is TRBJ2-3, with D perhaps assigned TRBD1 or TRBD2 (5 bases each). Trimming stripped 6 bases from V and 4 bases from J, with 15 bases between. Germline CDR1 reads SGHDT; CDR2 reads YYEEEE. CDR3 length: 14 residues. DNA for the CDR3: TGTGCCAGCACCCGGGACCCCTTGGCAGATACGCAGTATTTT. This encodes CASTRDPLADTQYF.

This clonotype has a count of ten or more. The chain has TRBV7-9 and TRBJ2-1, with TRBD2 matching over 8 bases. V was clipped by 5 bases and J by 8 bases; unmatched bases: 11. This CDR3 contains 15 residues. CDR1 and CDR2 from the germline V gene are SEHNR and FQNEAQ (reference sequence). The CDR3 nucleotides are TGTGCCAGCAGCCCCCACGGGGGGGGTTGGGATGAGCAGTTCTTC. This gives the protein CASSPHGGGWDEQFF.

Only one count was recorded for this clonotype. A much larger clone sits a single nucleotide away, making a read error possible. DNA for the CDR3: TGCGCCAGCAGCTTGTTTCCCCCAGGAAAGGCGAACACCGGGGAGCTGTTTTTT. This codes for CASSLFPPGKANTGELFF. The V gene is TRBV5-1, the J gene TRBJ2-2, with D unresolved. Germline assignment: CDR1 SGHRS and CDR2 YFSETQ. Trimming shortened V by 1 base and J by 0 bases, and 16 bases separated the two germline ends. This CDR3 spans 18 amino acids.

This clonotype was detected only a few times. The CDR3 bases are TGTGCCAGCAGGACTGGACAGGGGAGGTACGAGCAGTACTTC. Translating gives CASRTGQGRYEQYF. The chain joins TRBV28 to TRBJ2-7; TRBD1 matches 9 bases. CDR3 size: 14 residues. J lost 4 bases, V lost 6 bases, and 7 bases had no gene match. Germline V lookup: CDR1 MDHEN, CDR2 SYDVKM.

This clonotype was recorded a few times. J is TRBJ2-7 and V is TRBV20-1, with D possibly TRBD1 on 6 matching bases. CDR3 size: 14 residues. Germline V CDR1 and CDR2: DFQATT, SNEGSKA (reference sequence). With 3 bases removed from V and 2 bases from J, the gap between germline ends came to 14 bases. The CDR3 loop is CSARNRDLTYEQYF. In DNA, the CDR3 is TGCAGTGCTAGGAACAGGGATTTAACCTACGAGCAGTACTTC.

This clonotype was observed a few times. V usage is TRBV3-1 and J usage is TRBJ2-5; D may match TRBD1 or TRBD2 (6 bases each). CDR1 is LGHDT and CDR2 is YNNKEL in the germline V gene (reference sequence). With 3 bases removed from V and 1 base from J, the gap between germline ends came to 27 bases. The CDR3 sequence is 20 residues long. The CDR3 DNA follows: TGTGCCAGCAGCCAGCTACCTCTGGGGGGCTATCCTAACTCCCAAGAGACCCAGTACTTC. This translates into CASSQLPLGGYPNSQETQYF.

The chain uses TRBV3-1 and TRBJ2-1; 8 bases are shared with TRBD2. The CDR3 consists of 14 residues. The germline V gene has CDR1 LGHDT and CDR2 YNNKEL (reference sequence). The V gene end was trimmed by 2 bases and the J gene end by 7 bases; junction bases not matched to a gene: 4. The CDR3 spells CASSQSGGPNEQFF. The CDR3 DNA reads TGTGCCAGCAGCCAAAGCGGGGGCCCAAATGAGCAGTTCTTC.

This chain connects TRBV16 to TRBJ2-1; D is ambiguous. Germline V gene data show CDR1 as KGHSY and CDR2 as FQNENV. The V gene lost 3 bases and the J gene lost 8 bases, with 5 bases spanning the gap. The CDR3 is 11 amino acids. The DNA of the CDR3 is TGTGCCAGCAGCCACCCAGATGAGCAGTTCTTC. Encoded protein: CASSHPDEQFF.

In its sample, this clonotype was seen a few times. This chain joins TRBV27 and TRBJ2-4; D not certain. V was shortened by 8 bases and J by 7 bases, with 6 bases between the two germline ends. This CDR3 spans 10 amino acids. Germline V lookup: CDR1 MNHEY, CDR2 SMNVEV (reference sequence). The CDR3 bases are TGTGCCAGCGGCCTGAACATTCAGTACTTC. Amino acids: CASGLNIQYF.

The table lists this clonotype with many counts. The CDR3, as DNA: TGTGCCAGCAGCCTGGTCAGAGGGAGGAGAAGGGAGACCCAGTACTTC. The encoded protein is CASSLVRGRRRETQYF. V gene TRBV7-8 combines with J gene TRBJ2-5, with D tentatively TRBD2 (6 bases). CDR3 length equals 16 residues. Germline CDR1 reads SGHVS; CDR2 reads FQNEAQ. V was shortened by 5 bases and J by 5 bases, with 21 bases between the two germline ends.